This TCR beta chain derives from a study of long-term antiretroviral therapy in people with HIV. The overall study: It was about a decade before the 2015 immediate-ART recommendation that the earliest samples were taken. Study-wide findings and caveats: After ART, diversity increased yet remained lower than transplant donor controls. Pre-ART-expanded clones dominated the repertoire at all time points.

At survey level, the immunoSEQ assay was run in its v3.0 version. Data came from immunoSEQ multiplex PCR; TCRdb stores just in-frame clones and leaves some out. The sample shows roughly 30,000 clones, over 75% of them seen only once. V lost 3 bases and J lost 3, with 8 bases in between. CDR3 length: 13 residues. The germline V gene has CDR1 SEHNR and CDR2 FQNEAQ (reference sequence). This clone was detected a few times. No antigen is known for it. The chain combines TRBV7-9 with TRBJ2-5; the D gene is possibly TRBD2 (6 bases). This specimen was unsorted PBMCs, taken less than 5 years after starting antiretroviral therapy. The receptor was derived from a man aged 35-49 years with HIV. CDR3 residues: CASSFGGKETQYF. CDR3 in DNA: TGTGCCAGCAGCTTTGGGGGGAAAGAGACCCAGTACTTC.